This T cell receptor (beta chain) was captured by sequencing in a study of radiation and T cells in renal cell carcinoma. Comments on this clone: Its antigen is still unknown.

Measured with immunoSEQ multiplex PCR; TCRdb has only the in-frame clones, and not every one. The sample carries under 150,000 clones, approximately 78% recorded once. Sample time point: blood 2 weeks post-SBRT. As for treatment: 15 Gy SBRT to primary tumor, nephrectomy 4 weeks later. The tumor was a clear cell renal cell carcinoma. Study-level findings and limits: Without pretreatment biopsies, baseline tumor clonotype presence was undetermined.

Sequencing used blood, obtained from a patient whose treatment included radiotherapy and nephrectomy. This sequence was found in a woman aged 55-75 years with renal cell carcinoma.

The CDR3 sequence: CASSPLSTGKAGELFF. The CDR3 nucleotides read TGTGCCAGCAGTCCCCTCTCGACAGGGAAGGCCGGGGAGCTGTTTTTT. The V call is TRBV28, the J call TRBJ2-2, with 7 bases that match TRBD1. The length of the CDR3 is 16 residues. The trim removed 5 bases at V and 6 bases at J, leaving 12 bases unmatched. The germline gives CDR1 MDHEN, CDR2 SYDVKM.